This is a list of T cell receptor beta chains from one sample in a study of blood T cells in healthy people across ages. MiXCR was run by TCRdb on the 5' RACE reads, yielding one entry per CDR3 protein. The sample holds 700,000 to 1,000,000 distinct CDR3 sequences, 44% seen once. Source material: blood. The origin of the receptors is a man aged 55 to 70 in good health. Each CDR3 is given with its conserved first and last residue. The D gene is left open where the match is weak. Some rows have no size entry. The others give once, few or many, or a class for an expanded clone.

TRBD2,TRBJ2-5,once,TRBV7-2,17,TGTGCCAGCAGCTTATGGGGGCTAGCGGGGGAGATCAATGAGCAGTACTTC,CASSLWGLAGEINEQYF
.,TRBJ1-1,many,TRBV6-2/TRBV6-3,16,TGTGCCAGCAGATCAACCGGACAGCCCCTGAACACTGAAGCTTTCTTT,CASRSTGQPLNTEAFF
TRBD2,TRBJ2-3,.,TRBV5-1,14,TGCGCCAGCACGACTAGCGGGGATACAGATACGCAGTATTTT,CASTTSGDTDTQYF
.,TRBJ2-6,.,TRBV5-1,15,TGCACCAGCAGCCCAGGGACGGCTGGGGCCAACGTCCTGACTTTC,CTSSPGTAGANVLTF
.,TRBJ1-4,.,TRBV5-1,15,TGCGCCAGCAGCTTACGGACAGCACCTAATGAAAAACTGTTTTTT,CASSLRTAPNEKLFF
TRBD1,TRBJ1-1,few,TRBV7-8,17,TGTGCCAGCAGCTTAGTTCGGCACAGGGGAATGAACACTGAAGCTTTCTTT,CASSLVRHRGMNTEAFF
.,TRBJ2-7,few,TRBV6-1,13,TGTGCCAGCAGTGAAGATTGGCTGGACGAGCAGTACTTC,CASSEDWLDEQYF
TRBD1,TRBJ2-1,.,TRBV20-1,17,TGCAGTGCTAGACGCGAGACAGGGGGGAACTCCTACAATGAGCAGTTCTTC,CSARRETGGNSYNEQFF
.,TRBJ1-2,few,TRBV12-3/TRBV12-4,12,TGTGCCAGCAGTTTAGAATGGGCTGGCTACACCTTC,CASSLEWAGYTF
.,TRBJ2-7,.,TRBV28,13,TGTGCCAGCAGGTCGGAATCCGCCTACGAGCAGTACTTC,CASRSESAYEQYF
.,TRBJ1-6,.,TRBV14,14,TGTGCCAGCAGCCAAGTACGGGGGGATTCACCCCTCCACTTT,CASSQVRGDSPLHF
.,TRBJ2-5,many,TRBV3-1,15,TGTGCCAGCAGCCTACTTTACAGAGTCCAAGAGACCCAGTACTTC,CASSLLYRVQETQYF
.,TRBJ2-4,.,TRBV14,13,TGTGCCAGCAGCCAAGGTAGTAGGAGAGAGCAGTACTTC,CASSQGSRREQYF
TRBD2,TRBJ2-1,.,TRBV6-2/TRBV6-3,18,TGTGCCAGCAGTTCGTATTCCCGAGCGGGGGCCTCCTACAATGAGCAGTTCTTC,CASSSYSRAGASYNEQFF
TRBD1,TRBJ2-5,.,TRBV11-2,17,TGTGCCAGCAGCTATTATCGCCACGGGACAGACTATGAAGAGCAGTACTTC,CASSYYRHGTDYEEQYF
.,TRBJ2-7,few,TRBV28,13,TGTGCCAGCAGTTCTCCGAATGAGTACGAGCAGTACTTC,CASSSPNEYEQYF
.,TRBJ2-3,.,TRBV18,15,TGTGCCAGCTCACCACCGAAAGGGGGGGCAGATACGCAGTATTTT,CASSPPKGGADTQYF
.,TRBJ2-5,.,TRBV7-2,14,TGTGCCAGCAGCTCGTGGACAAGCCAAGAGACCCAGTACTTC,CASSSWTSQETQYF
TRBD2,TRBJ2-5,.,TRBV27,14,TGTGCCAGCAGTAGAAACGGACTAGTCGAGACCCAGTACTTC,CASSRNGLVETQYF
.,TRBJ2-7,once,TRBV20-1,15,TGCAGTACTAGGAGGGTCCGGTCGGGAACCTACGAGCAGTACTTC,CSTRRVRSGTYEQYF
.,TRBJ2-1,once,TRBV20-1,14,TGCAGTGCTCACCCGGGGGTTCTCTACAATGAGCAGTTCTTC,CSAHPGVLYNEQFF
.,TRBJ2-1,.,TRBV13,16,TGTGCCAGCAGCCTCAATGGGGTGGGCTACCCCAATGAGCAGTTCTTC,CASSLNGVGYPNEQFF
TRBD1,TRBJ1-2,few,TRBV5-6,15,TGTGCCAGCAGCGCCCTCCGGGACAGGGAACGAGGCTACACCTTC,CASSALRDRERGYTF
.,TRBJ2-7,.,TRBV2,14,TGTGCCAGCAGTGTTAGTCAGGGAATCCACGAGCAGTACTTC,CASSVSQGIHEQYF
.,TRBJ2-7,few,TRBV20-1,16,TGCAGTGCTAGAGATCGGGATGGGGGGTTCCACTACGAGCAGTACTTC,CSARDRDGGFHYEQYF
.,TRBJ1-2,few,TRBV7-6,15,TGTGCCAGCAGCCCACTGTCCGGGTCCTCAGAGGGCTACACCTTC,CASSPLSGSSEGYTF
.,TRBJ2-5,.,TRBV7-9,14,TGTGCCAGCTCCGGGAAAGGGTCCCAAGAGACCCAGTACTTC,CASSGKGSQETQYF
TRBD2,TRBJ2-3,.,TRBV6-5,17,TGTGCCAGCAGTTTTGGGAACGGCGGGGGGGCCACAGATACGCAGTATTTT,CASSFGNGGGATDTQYF
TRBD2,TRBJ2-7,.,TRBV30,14,TGTGCCTGGAGTGACACGGGAGGGTCCTACGAGCAGTACTTC,CAWSDTGGSYEQYF
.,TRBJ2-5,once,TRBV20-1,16,TGCAGTGCTACCACTCGGGACACTCAGCGGAAAGAGACCCAGTACTTC,CSATTRDTQRKETQYF
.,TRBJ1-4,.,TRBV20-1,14,TGCAGTGCTGTGGGGGCGTTAACTAATGAAAGACTGTTTTTT,CSAVGALTNERLFF
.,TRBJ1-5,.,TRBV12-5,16,TGTGCTAATCCACTGGAAACTGGGGTTAGCAATCAGCCCCAGCATTTT,CANPLETGVSNQPQHF
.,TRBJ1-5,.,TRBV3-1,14,TGTGCCAGCAGCCAAGTGGGGCACAATCAGCCCCAGCATTTT,CASSQVGHNQPQHF
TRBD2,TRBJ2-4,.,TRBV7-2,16,TGTGCCAGCAGCCCGGGCGGGGGTCGGGCCAAAAACATTCAGTACTTC,CASSPGGGRAKNIQYF
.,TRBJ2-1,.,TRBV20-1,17,TGCAGTGCTAAGGGCCCCTGGGGGGAGGCCTCCTACAATGAGCAGTTCTTC,CSAKGPWGEASYNEQFF
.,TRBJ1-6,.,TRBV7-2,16,TGTGCCAGCAGCCGCAAGCTGTGGGGGAGTGACTCACCCCTCCACTTT,CASSRKLWGSDSPLHF
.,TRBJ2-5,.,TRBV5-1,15,TGCGCCAGCAGCTTGGCCGTCTGGGTTGGAGAGACCCAGTACTTC,CASSLAVWVGETQYF
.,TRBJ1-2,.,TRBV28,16,TGTGCCAGCAGTCATCAACAGGGAAGGGGAAACTATGGCTACACCTTC,CASSHQQGRGNYGYTF
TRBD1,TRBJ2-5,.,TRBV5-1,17,TGCGCCAGCAGCTCAACAGGACAGGGGGCAAGGTTGGAGACCCAGTACTTC,CASSSTGQGARLETQYF
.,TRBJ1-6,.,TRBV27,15,TGTGCCAGCAGTTTTATCACAGGAGCCAATTCACCCCTCCACTTT,CASSFITGANSPLHF
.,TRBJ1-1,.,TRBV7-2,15,TGTGCCAGCAGCTCCCGCCCGGACAGGAACACTGAAGCTTTCTTT,CASSSRPDRNTEAFF
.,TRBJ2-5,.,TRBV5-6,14,TGTGCCAGCAGCAGTGGGGCAGAACGGGAGACCCAGTACTTC,CASSSGAERETQYF
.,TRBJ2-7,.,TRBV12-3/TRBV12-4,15,TGTGCCAGCAGTTTCCGGGCGGGACAGCCAATCGAGCAGTACTTC,CASSFRAGQPIEQYF
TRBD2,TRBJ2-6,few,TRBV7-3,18,TGTGCCAGCAGCTTAATGGCTAGCGGGGTAGCTGGGGCCAACGTCCTGACTTTC,CASSLMASGVAGANVLTF
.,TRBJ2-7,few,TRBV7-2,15,TGTGCCAGCAGCTTAGTAGGGACGTGGGCGTACGAGCAGTACTTC,CASSLVGTWAYEQYF
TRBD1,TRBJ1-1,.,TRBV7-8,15,TGTGCCAGCAGCCCCCGGACAGGGTTCAACACTGAAGCTTTCTTT,CASSPRTGFNTEAFF
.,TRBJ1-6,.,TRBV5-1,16,TGCGCCAGCAGCTTAACGCGGGGGGCTGATTTTGTCGCCCTCCACTTT,CASSLTRGADFVALHF
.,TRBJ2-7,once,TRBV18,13,TGTGCCAGCTCACCCCAAGGACCTGTCGAGCAGTACTTC,CASSPQGPVEQYF
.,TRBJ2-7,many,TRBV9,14,TGTGCCAGCAGCGTAGAGCCTTTGGGGTACGAGCAGTACTTC,CASSVEPLGYEQYF
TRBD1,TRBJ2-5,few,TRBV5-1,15,TGCGCCAGCAGCTTCCGGACAGGGGGTAAAGAGACCCAGTACTTC,CASSFRTGGKETQYF
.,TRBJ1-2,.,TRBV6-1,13,TGTGCCAGCAGATCGGACAACAACTATGGCTACACCTTC,CASRSDNNYGYTF
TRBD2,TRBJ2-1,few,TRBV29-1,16,TGCAGCGTTGACTCACCGGGACTAGATATGTACAATGAGCAGTTCTTC,CSVDSPGLDMYNEQFF
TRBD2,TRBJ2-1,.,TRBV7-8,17,TGTGCCAGCAGCCCGGCCGGGGGGGTAAACTCCTACAATGAGCAGTTCTTC,CASSPAGGVNSYNEQFF
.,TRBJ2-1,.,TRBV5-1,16,TGCGCCAGCAGCTTAGGACTACGCGACGATAACAATGAGCAGTTCTTC,CASSLGLRDDNNEQFF
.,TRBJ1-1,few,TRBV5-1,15,TGCGCCAGCAGCTTGGGAGCGGACATGAACACTGAAGCTTTCTTT,CASSLGADMNTEAFF
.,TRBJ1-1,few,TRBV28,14,TGTGCCAGCAGTTCCCTACCGGGGCGGACTGAAGCTTTCTTT,CASSSLPGRTEAFF
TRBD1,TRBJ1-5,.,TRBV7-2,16,TGTGCCAGCAGCGAAACCGGGACAGGGGGAAGACAGCCCCAGCATTTT,CASSETGTGGRQPQHF